The clone carrying this TCR beta chain was seen a few times. This sample is part of a study of patients and donors after allogeneic stem cell transplantation. Using its own MiXCR run on the RT-PCR reads, TCRdb lists one record per CDR3 protein. Of about 160,000 distinct CDR3 sequences in the sample, 24% are singletons; the top ten hold around 26%. CDR1 and CDR2 from the germline V gene are DFQATT and SNEGSKA (reference sequence). The J segment lost 11 bases and the V segment lost 6 bases, leaving 4 bases of the junction unmatched. This CDR3 spans 10 amino acids. This chain connects TRBV20-1 to TRBJ1-1, with 9 bases identical to TRBD1. The TCR comes from a human donor who was either an allogeneic HSCT recipient or a stem cell or donor lymphocyte infusion donor (not recorded which). It is not recorded whose cells these are; they may come from a transplant donor. Sequencing input: blood, either unsorted or a sorted T cell fraction (not recorded which). Here the CDR3 reads CSAGQGRAFF. CDR3 DNA sequence: TGCAGTGCGGGACAGGGTCGGGCTTTCTTT.